The 24 T cell receptor beta chains in this list originate from one sample, sequenced in a study of tumor-infiltrating lymphocytes in primary liver carcinoma. Using a constant-region primer together with ProtoScript II reverse transcriptase, TCR beta cDNA was made from roughly 520 ng of total RNA. ARM-PCR was slightly modified, and three nested multiplex PCR rounds with it gave rise to the TCR beta libraries. Forward primers for TRBV1-TRBV30 and a C-beta reverse primer served the first two PCR rounds, at 10 cycles each. TCRdb reprocessed the multiplex PCR reads via MiXCR and lists one record per CDR3 protein. This table has about 74,000 distinct CDR3 sequences, almost 70% appearing once. For each extraction, RNA and DNA were obtained together from approximately 20-30 mg of unsorted bulk tissue. Sequencing was performed on liver tumor tissue from sampling region 4. Documented subset: tumor region T4, right-lateral pole. Source of these receptors: a man aged 40-55 years with primary liver carcinoma and hepatitis B virus infection.

As concerns this clonotype: One end of the junction varies from germline; a read error may be responsible. The J gene is TRBJ2-1, the V gene TRBV11-1, with TRBD2 as a possible D gene (6 bases). Germline CDR1 is SGHAT and CDR2 is FQDESV (reference sequence). This CDR3 is built from 16 residues. The CDR3 DNA reads as TGTGCCAGTAGCTTAGACCTGGGACTTCCTACGTATGAGCAGTTCTTC. Its protein product is CASSLDLGLPTYEQFF. Drawing the rest from reference TRBV11-1 and TRBJ2-1, the complete variable domain is EAEVAQSPRYKITEKSQAVAFWCDPISGHATLYWYRQILGQGPELLVQFQDESVVDDSQLPKDRFSAERLKGVDSTLKIQPAELGDSAMYLCASSLDLGLPTYEQFFGPGTRLTVL.

This clonotype has a handful of counts. This sequence may be a read error, since a much larger clone differs from it by one base. Written as DNA, the CDR3 is TGTGCCAGCGCCCTTACCGGCTCCGGGGCCAACGTCCTGACTTTC. Its translation: CASALTGSGANVLTF. The chain recombines TRBV12-3 or TRBV12-4 with TRBJ2-6; D not certain. Deletions cut 8 bases from V and 4 bases from J, with 15 bases between. The length of the CDR3 is 15 residues.

This clonotype has a single count. A much larger clone is a single base away; this may be a read error. This rearrangement joins TRBV5-4 to TRBJ1-2; 9 bases are a match to TRBD1. The J segment lost 3 bases and the V segment lost 0 bases, leaving 3 bases of the junction unmatched. CDR3 size: 15 residues. Germline CDR1 reads SGHNT; CDR2 reads YYREEE (reference sequence). The CDR3 region is CASSLEGQGDYGYTF. The CDR3 region has the DNA TGTGCCAGCAGCTTGGAGGGACAGGGTGACTATGGCTACACCTTC.

The rearrangement uses TRBV7-3 and TRBJ1-6; TRBD1 agrees at 7 bases. CDR1 and CDR2 (germline): SGHTA, FQGTGA. With V trimmed by 4 bases and J by 5 bases, 5 bases remained unmatched. This CDR3 comprises 15 residues. The CDR3 coding sequence is TGTGCCAGCAGCTCGACAGGGTTCGATAATTCACCCCTCCACTTT. The encoded protein is CASSSTGFDNSPLHF.

The chain joins TRBV11-1 to TRBJ2-1; D remains unclear. Germline V gives CDR1 SGHAT, CDR2 FQDESV (reference sequence). This CDR3 spans 13 amino acids. Trimming shortened V by 9 bases and J by 7 bases, and 16 bases separated the two germline ends. The CDR3 protein is CASSLGWANEQFF. CDR3 coding DNA: TGTGCCAGTAGTTTAGGCTGGGCAAATGAGCAGTTCTTC.

This clonotype was detected many times. CDR3 sequence: CAISESGGQGDNEQFF. CDR3 in DNA: TGTGCCATCAGTGAGTCGGGCGGCCAAGGCGACAATGAGCAGTTCTTC. The chain uses TRBV10-3 and TRBJ2-1; D unresolved. V was clipped by 0 bases and J by 5 bases, with 14 bases between them. The CDR3 covers 16 residues. Per germline, CDR1 ENHRY and CDR2 SYGVKD.

This clonotype was counted ten times or more. The chain joins TRBV6-5 to TRBJ1-5, with D maybe TRBD1 (5 bases). The CDR3 is 15 amino acids. The V gene's germline CDR1 is MNHEY and CDR2 SVGAGI. V lost 5 bases and J lost 1, with 12 bases in between. The CDR3 DNA follows: TGTGCCAGCAGTACGTCAAAGGGGAGCAATCAGCCCCAGCATTTT. Amino acids: CASSTSKGSNQPQHF.

As to this clonotype: The junction and the germline gene differ at one end; a read error may be behind it. DNA of the CDR3: TGTGCCAACAGTGATCGACAGGGATTAGGGAATGAGCAGTTCTTC. It encodes CANSDRQGLGNEQFF. V and J are TRBV6-4 and TRBJ2-1, with TRBD1 matching over 7 bases. This CDR3 is built from 15 residues. In germline, CDR1 is MRHNA, CDR2 SNTAGT.

The CDR3 protein is CASSLGLTEEVDNEQFF. In DNA form, the CDR3 reads TGTGCCAGCAGCTTGGGATTAACGGAAGAAGTTGACAATGAGCAGTTCTTC. V gene TRBV11-1 combines with J gene TRBJ2-1; D is unclear. Per the germline V gene, CDR1 is SGHAT and CDR2 is FQDESV (reference sequence). The CDR3 consists of 17 residues. The V end was cut by 3 bases, the J end by 5 bases, with 20 bases between.

A word on this clonotype: A read error may produce the germline difference seen at one junction end. The J gene is TRBJ2-1, the V gene TRBV14; no definite D call. CDR3 length equals 13 residues. Germline V gene lookup returns CDR1 SGHDN and CDR2 FVKESK. In nucleotides, the CDR3 is TGTGCCAGCAACCATAAGTCCTATAATGAGCAGTTCTTC. Residues: CASNHKSYNEQFF.

This chain joins TRBV7-2 and TRBJ2-5; no clear D gene. The CDR3 has 14 residues. V was cut by 2 bases and J by 5 bases, with 12 bases left in between. Germline CDR1 reads SGHTA; CDR2 reads FQGNSA. The DNA for the CDR3 is TGTGCCAGCAGCTTAACGTGGGTCGGGGAGACCCAGTACTTC. Translating it yields CASSLTWVGETQYF.

This clonotype was counted once. This chain links TRBV12-3 or TRBV12-4 with TRBJ2-3; D not resolved. The CDR3 length is 15 residues. Trimming left V 1 base short and J 6 bases short, with 14 bases between. In DNA form, the CDR3 reads TGTGCCAGCAGTTTAGATCTGTGGGGTCGGGATACGCAGTATTTT. Protein sequence: CASSLDLWGRDTQYF.

The gene calls are TRBV9 and TRBJ1-5, with D possibly TRBD1 on 5 matching bases. V was clipped by 4 bases and J by 2 bases, with 16 bases between them. The V gene's germline CDR1 is SGDLS and CDR2 YYNGEE. CDR3 length: 16 amino acids. The CDR3 loop reads CASSSRFQGRNQPQHF. Here the CDR3 DNA reads TGTGCCAGCAGCTCCCGATTTCAGGGACGCAATCAGCCCCAGCATTTT.

Details on this clonotype: A read error is possible here, since a much larger clone lies one base away. This sequence joins TRBV5-1 and TRBJ2-7; 7 bases match TRBD2. CDR1 is SGHRS, CDR2 YFSETQ, per germline. The CDR3 is made up of 13 amino acids. CDR3: CASSRGEGYEHYF. The CDR3 nucleotides are TGCGCCAGCAGCCGGGGGGAGGGCTACGAGCACTACTTC.

Notes on this clonotype: The DNA is left out, because the CDR3 cannot be placed on it with certainty; the CDR3 is given as TCRdb lists it. The chain has TRBV28 and TRBJ1-2; the table's TRBD1 call for D was not verified on the DNA. Counting both end residues, the CDR3 totals 20 amino acids. Per germline, CDR1 MDHEN and CDR2 SYDVKM. The CDR3 region is CANTSTGTGGTPDALYGCTF.

Regarding this clonotype: Compared with germline, one end of the junction differs, possibly owing to a read error. The chain recombines TRBV28 with TRBJ2-6; either TRBD1 or TRBD2 may fit D (5 bases each). The germline gives CDR1 MDHEN, CDR2 SYDVKM. This CDR3 has 19 amino acids. The CDR3, as DNA: TGTGCCAGCAGCCGGGGTCTTTTTGGTTCCTCCTCTGGGGCCAACATCCTGACTTTC. This translates into CASSRGLFGSSSGANILTF.

Points on this clonotype: With a much larger clone just one base away, this may be a read error. The chain recombines TRBV28 with TRBJ2-5; D ambiguous. The CDR3 sequence is 16 residues long. Germline lookup yields CDR1 MDHEN and CDR2 SYDVKM. Deletions cut 6 bases from V and 4 bases from J, with 21 bases between. The chain's CDR3 is CASSPGLIGLGETQYF. The DNA for the CDR3 is TGTGCCAGCAGCCCTGGGTTGATAGGGTTGGGAGAGACCCAGTACTTC.

Remarks on this clonotype: A read error may account for a junction end that differs from germline. The CDR3: CASSLDNGLSMGEQSF. CDR3 nucleotide sequence: TGTGCCAGCAGCTTGGATAACGGACTATCCATGGGTGAGCAGTCCTTC. This rearrangement joins TRBV11-2 to TRBJ2-1; maybe TRBD2 (6 bases). Germline V CDR1 and CDR2: SGHAT, FQNNGV. There are 16 residues in the CDR3.

By its share, this clonotype is medium-sized. The chain uses TRBV11-3 and TRBJ2-1; 7 positions match TRBD2. The CDR3 runs 16 residues. Germline CDR1 and CDR2: SGHNT and YENEEA. The ends lost 5 bases at V and 7 bases at J; junction bases unmatched: 14. In DNA form, the CDR3 reads TGTGCCAGCAGCCTCGGTATGAGCGGGATAGGGAATGAGCAGTTCTTC. It codes for CASSLGMSGIGNEQFF.

In this sample, this clonotype turned up many times. The V and J genes are TRBV28 and TRBJ1-1; D unresolved. V lost 2 bases, J lost 0 bases, and 10 bases lay in between. This CDR3 contains 15 residues. The germline gives CDR1 MDHEN, CDR2 SYDVKM. The CDR3 loop reads CASSLVPSMNTEAFF. As DNA, the CDR3 is TGTGCCAGCAGTTTAGTCCCGAGTATGAACACTGAAGCTTTCTTT.

The chain combines TRBV18 with TRBJ2-5; D perhaps matches TRBD2 (5 bases). The CDR3 is 14 residues long. Germline V gives CDR1 KGHSH, CDR2 LQKENI. In nucleotides, the CDR3 is TGTTCTAGCTCACCTCTGGTCAACCAAGAGACCCAGTACTTC. This codes for CSSSPLVNQETQYF.

This clonotype was seen at least ten times. This chain uses TRBV10-3 with TRBJ2-2; weak D call: TRBD1 (5 bases). Trimming stripped 10 bases from V and 1 base from J, with 10 bases between. CDR1 and CDR2 (germline): ENHRY, SYGVKD. CDR3 size: 13 residues. The chain's CDR3 is CASTGWNTGELFF. DNA of the CDR3: TGTGCCAGTACAGGCTGGAACACCGGGGAGCTGTTTTTT.

Concerning this clonotype itself: An end of the junction does not agree with germline; a read error may underlie this. This rearrangement joins TRBV29-1 to TRBJ2-7; 11 nucleotides match TRBD2. This CDR3 spans 14 amino acids. Germline V gene sequence: CDR1 SQVTM, CDR2 ANQGSEA. In DNA form, the CDR3 reads TGCAGCGTCTCCCGACTAGCGGGAACCTACGAGCAATACTTC. Translating it yields CSVSRLAGTYEQYF.

J is TRBJ1-6 and V is TRBV6-5; tentatively, D is TRBD1 (5 bases). V was cut by 4 bases and J by 10 bases, with 20 bases left in between. The CDR3 has 16 residues. Germline V gene lookup returns CDR1 MNHEY and CDR2 SVGAGI. The CDR3 nucleotides read TGTGCCAGCAGTTCCGGGGGGAGGGGAGGTGGCTCACCCCTCCACTTT. Protein product: CASSSGGRGGGSPLHF.